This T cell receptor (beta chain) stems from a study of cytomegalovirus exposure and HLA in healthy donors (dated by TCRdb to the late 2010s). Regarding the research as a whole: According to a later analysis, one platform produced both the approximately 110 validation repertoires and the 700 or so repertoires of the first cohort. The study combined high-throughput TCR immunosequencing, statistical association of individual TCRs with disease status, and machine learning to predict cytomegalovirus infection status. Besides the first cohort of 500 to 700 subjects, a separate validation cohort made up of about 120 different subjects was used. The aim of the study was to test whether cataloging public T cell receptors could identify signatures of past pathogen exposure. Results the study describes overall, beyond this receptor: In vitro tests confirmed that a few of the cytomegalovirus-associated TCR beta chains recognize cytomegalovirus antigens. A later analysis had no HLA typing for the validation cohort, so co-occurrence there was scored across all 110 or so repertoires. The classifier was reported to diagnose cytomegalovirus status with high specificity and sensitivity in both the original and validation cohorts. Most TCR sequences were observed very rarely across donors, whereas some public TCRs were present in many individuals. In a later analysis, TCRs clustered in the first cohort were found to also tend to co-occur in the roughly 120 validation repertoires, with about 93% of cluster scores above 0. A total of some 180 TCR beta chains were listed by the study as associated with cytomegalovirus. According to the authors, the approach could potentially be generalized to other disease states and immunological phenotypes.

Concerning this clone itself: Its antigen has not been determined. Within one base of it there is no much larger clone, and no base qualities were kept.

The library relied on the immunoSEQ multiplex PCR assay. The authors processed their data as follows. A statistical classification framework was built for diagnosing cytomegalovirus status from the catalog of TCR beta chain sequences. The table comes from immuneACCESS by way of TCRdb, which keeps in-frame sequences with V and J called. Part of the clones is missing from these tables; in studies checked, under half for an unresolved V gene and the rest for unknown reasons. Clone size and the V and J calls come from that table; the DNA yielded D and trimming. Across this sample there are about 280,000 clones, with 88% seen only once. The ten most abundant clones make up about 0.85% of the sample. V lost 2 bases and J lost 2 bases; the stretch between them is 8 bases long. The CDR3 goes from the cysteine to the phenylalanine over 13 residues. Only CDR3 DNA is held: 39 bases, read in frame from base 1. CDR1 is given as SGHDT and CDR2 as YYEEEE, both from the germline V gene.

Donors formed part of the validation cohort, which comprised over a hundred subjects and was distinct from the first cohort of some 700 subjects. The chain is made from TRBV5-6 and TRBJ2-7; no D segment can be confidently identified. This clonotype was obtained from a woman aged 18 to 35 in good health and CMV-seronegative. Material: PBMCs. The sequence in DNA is TGTGCCAGCAGCTTAGAGGCCCCCTACGAGCAGTACTTC. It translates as CASSLEAPYEQYF.